This passage covers 5 T cell receptor beta chains from one sample sequenced in a study of blood T cells in healthy people across ages. A second PCR of roughly 6 to 12 cycles used a sample-barcoded 5' primer and a J-beta primer mix. TCRdb called the 5' RACE reads again in MiXCR, with one record for every CDR3 protein. Of 1.6 million or so distinct CDR3 sequences in the sample, about 35% are singletons; the top ten hold 11%. Specimen: blood. The receptors originated from a young woman in good health.

The chain joins TRBV4-1 to TRBJ2-5; D unclear. The V end lost 1 base, the J end lost 3 bases, and 9 bases lay between the germline ends. CDR3 length: 14 residues. Germline loops: CDR1 MGHRA, CDR2 YSYEKL. CDR3 DNA: TGCGCCAGCAGCCAAGTTAACCAAGAAGAGACCCAGTACTTC. Its translation is CASSQVNQEETQYF.

The chain couples TRBV6-4 to TRBJ1-2, with D perhaps TRBD1 (5 bases). This CDR3 spans 13 amino acids. With 2 bases removed from V and 3 bases from J, the gap between germline ends came to 7 bases. Germline V CDR1 and CDR2: MRHNA, SNTAGT. This CDR3 reads CASSDGADYGYTF. The CDR3 region has the DNA TGTGCCAGCAGTGACGGGGCGGACTATGGCTACACCTTC.

The genes are TRBV9 and TRBJ2-1, with TRBD1 matching 11 bases. There are 19 residues in the CDR3. The V and J ends lost 1 base and 3 bases, in that order; junction bases with no gene match: 12. Per germline, CDR1 SGDLS and CDR2 YYNGEE. The CDR3 sequence is CASSVPVWGGQGGYNEQFF. CDR3 sequence (DNA): TGTGCCAGCAGCGTACCCGTCTGGGGGGGACAGGGGGGCTACAATGAGCAGTTCTTC.

The chain couples TRBV20-1 to TRBJ2-5; possibly TRBD2 for D (7 bases). V was trimmed by 0 bases and J by 9 bases, leaving 17 bases between them. Looked up from germline, CDR1 is DFQATT and CDR2 is SNEGSKA (reference sequence). The CDR3 loop spans 14 amino acids. CDR3 residues: CSARDLQGREAQYF. CDR3 nucleotides: TGCAGTGCTAGAGATCTTCAGGGGAGGGAGGCCCAGTACTTC.

In this sample, this clonotype turned up a few times. V usage is TRBV24-1 and J usage is TRBJ1-5; D is unresolved. Germline V lookup: CDR1 KGHDR, CDR2 SFDVKD. This CDR3 is 12 amino acids long. Trimming removed 3 bases from V and 1 base from J, with 0 bases in between. The CDR3 sequence: CATSDSNQPQHF. Written as DNA, the CDR3 is TGTGCCACCAGTGATAGCAATCAGCCCCAGCATTTT.